These 9 T cell receptor beta chains were sequenced from one sample in a study of T cell responses to AZD1222 COVID-19 vaccine. The data were produced by immunoSEQ multiplex PCR, yet TCRdb's version contains in-frame clones alone and is incomplete. The table lists about 94,000 clones, approximately 90% of them singletons, with less than 15% in the top ten. The sequencing here drew on peripheral blood, taken on day 0 of AZD1222 vaccination. Every receptor here comes from an adult in good health.

CDR3 region: CASSSGQAFGELFF. The CDR3 bases are TGTGCCAGCAGCTCGGGACAGGCCTTCGGGGAGCTGTTTTTT. The gene calls are TRBV9 and TRBJ2-2; 8 nucleotides line up with TRBD1. The germline V gene has CDR1 SGDLS and CDR2 YYNGEE. The CDR3 is made up of 14 amino acids. The V segment lost 4 bases and the J segment 7 bases; nucleotides outside the gene matches: 6.

The genes are TRBV5-8 and TRBJ2-3, with D unclear. Germline V gives CDR1 SGHTS, CDR2 YDEGEE. The CDR3 totals 14 residues. Deletions cut 0 bases from V and 4 bases from J, with 9 bases between. The CDR3 region has the DNA TGTGCCAGCAGCTTGGCCCTTTTCCCAGATACGCAGTATTTT. Its protein is CASSLALFPDTQYF.

The rearrangement links TRBV19 to TRBJ1-2; possible D gene TRBD1, 5 bases. Germline CDR1 is LNHDA and CDR2 is SQIVND (reference sequence). This CDR3 contains 15 residues. V gave up 1 base and J gave up 0 bases, with 9 bases separating them. CDR3 sequence: CASSIATDANYGYTF. The DNA for the CDR3 is TGTGCCAGTAGTATAGCGACAGATGCTAACTATGGCTACACCTTC.

J is TRBJ1-2 and V is TRBV6-5, with D unresolved. Deletions cut 4 bases from V and 1 base from J, with 7 bases between. The V gene's germline CDR1 is MNHEY and CDR2 SVGAGI. The CDR3 is 13 residues long. CDR3 protein: CASSSSVNYGYTF. CDR3 bases: TGTGCCAGCAGTTCATCAGTTAACTATGGCTACACCTTC.

This clone came up once. The V call is TRBV18, the J call TRBJ1-1; weak D call: TRBD1 (5 bases). CDR1 and CDR2 (germline): KGHSH, LQKENI. The CDR3 has 13 amino acids. Trimming removed 6 bases from V and 1 base from J, with 9 bases in between. The CDR3 is CASSPGQNTEAFF. The CDR3 DNA reads as TGTGCCAGCTCTCCTGGACAGAACACTGAAGCTTTCTTT.

On this clone itself: In the same sample, other DNA sequences code for this CDR3. The V gene is TRBV7-3, the J gene TRBJ2-3; 11 nucleotides agree with TRBD2. The V and J ends lost 1 base and 3 bases, in that order; junction bases with no gene match: 3. Germline CDR1 and CDR2: SGHTA and FQGTGA. CDR3 size: 16 residues. CDR3 nucleotide sequence: TGTGCCAGCAGCTTAAGGCTAGCGGGGGGTACAGATACGCAGTATTTT. This gives the protein CASSLRLAGGTDTQYF. The complete variable domain, with remaining parts taken from reference TRBV7-3 and TRBJ2-3, reads GAGVSQTPSNKVTEKGKYVELRCDPISGHTALYWYRQSLGQGPEFLIYFQGTGAADDSGLPNDRFFAVRPEGSVSTLKIQRTERGDSAVYLCASSLRLAGGTDTQYFGPGTRLTVL.

This clone has a handful of counts. The V and J genes are TRBV7-9 and TRBJ2-2; 9 bases agree with TRBD2. Trimming took 6 bases from V and 6 from J; bases not matched to a gene: 8. CDR3 size: 15 residues. Germline CDR1 SEHNR, CDR2 FQNEAQ (reference sequence). CDR3 protein: CASRRGSGGSGELFF. For the CDR3, the DNA is TGTGCCAGCAGGCGGGGAAGCGGGGGGTCCGGGGAGCTGTTTTTT. The whole variable domain, filled in from reference TRBV7-9 and TRBJ2-2, reads DTGVSQNPRHKITKRGQNVTFRCDPISEHNRLYWYRQTLGQGPEFLTYFQNEAQLEKSRLLSDRFSAERPKGSFSTLEIQRTEQGDSAMYLCASRRGSGGSGELFFGEGSRLTVL.

V gene TRBV19 combines with J gene TRBJ1-2; D perhaps matches TRBD1 (6 bases). The CDR3 runs to 14 residues. Trimming stripped 5 bases from V and 3 bases from J, with 13 bases between. Germline assignment: CDR1 LNHDA and CDR2 SQIVND (reference sequence). The CDR3 loop reads CASSPGGQHYGYTF. In DNA, the CDR3 is TGTGCCAGTAGTCCGGGGGGGCAGCACTATGGCTACACCTTC.

The chain carries TRBV6-6 and TRBJ1-1, with D unclear. Germline V gives CDR1 MNHNY, CDR2 SVGAGI (reference sequence). The CDR3 has 14 residues. Trimming shortened V by 2 bases and J by 5 bases, and 12 bases separated the two germline ends. The CDR3 reads CASSYPVFGTEAFF. The CDR3 bases are TGTGCCAGCAGTTACCCCGTTTTTGGAACTGAAGCTTTCTTT.